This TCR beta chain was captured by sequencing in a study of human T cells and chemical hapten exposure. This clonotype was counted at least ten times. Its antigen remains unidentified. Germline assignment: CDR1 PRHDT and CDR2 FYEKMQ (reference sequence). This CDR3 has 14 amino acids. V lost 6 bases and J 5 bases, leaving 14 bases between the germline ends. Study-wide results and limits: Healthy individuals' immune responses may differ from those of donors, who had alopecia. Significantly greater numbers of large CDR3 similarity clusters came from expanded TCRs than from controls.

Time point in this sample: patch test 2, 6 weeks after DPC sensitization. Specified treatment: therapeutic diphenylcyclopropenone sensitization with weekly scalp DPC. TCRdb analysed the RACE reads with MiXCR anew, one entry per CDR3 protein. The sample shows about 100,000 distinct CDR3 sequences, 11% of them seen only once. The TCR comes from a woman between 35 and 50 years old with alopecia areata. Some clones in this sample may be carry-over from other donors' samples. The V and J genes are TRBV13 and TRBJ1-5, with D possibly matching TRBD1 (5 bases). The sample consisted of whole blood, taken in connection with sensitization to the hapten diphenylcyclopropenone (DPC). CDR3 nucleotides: TGTGCCAGCAGTAACCGGGACGGTTATCAGCCCCAGCATTTT. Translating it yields CASSNRDGYQPQHF.